What follows are 8 T cell receptor beta chains derived from one specimen sequenced in a study of regulatory T cells in long-lasting Graves disease. Stated time point: newly diagnosed GD, antithyroid drugs for less than 3 months. From PBMCs, RNA was extracted and then used to make the TCR library. CDR3 regions were amplified by Arm-PCR using iRepertoire HTBI primers to build TCR beta libraries. MiXCR was run by TCRdb on the multiplex PCR reads, yielding one entry per CDR3 protein. The table shows about 540,000 distinct CDR3 sequences, with approximately 13% occurring only once. Separately, the same data were catalogued under a study of T cells in Graves' hyperthyroidism and ophthalmopathy.

This material consisted of peripheral blood mononuclear cells (PBMCs), taken at new diagnosis, from a patient treated with antithyroid drugs. These TCRs come from a man aged 25 to 40 with Graves disease.

This clonotype was counted a few times. The CDR3 DNA is TGTGCCAGCAGCCAGGGTAGCGGAGGTACCGGGGAGCTGTTTTTT. It specifies CASSQGSGGTGELFF. The chain links TRBV14 to TRBJ2-2, with a possible D match to TRBD2 (6 bases). The CDR3 has 15 amino acids. Germline V gene sequence: CDR1 SGHDN, CDR2 FVKESK. The V gene lost 3 bases and the J gene lost 5 bases, with 13 bases spanning the gap.

On this clonotype: This may be a read error, as it is one base from a much larger clone. The chain recombines TRBV2 with TRBJ1-2; D gene uncertain. The CDR3 loop spans 10 amino acids. The V gene's germline CDR1 is SNHLY and CDR2 FYNNEI. CDR3 region: CAGSEAGYTF. The CDR3 DNA is TGTGCCGGCAGTGAAGCTGGCTACACCTTC.

At least ten counts were recorded for this clonotype. This sequence joins TRBV6-5 and TRBJ2-7, with TRBD2 matching over 10 bases. CDR3 size: 15 residues. CDR1 is MNHEY and CDR2 is SVGAGI in the germline V gene. Germline trimming cut 2 bases from V and 5 bases from J; bases unmatched to any gene: 6. CDR3 DNA sequence: TGTGCCAGCAGTTACGCGCCTAGCGGGAGTAACGAGCAGTACTTC. Its protein product is CASSYAPSGSNEQYF.

This clonotype appeared a few times. The chain couples TRBV12-3 or TRBV12-4 to TRBJ1-6, with D possibly TRBD1 on 6 matching bases. There are 14 residues in the CDR3. With 6 bases removed from V and 10 bases from J, the gap between germline ends came to 16 bases. Here the CDR3 DNA reads TGTGCCAGCAGCCTGGGGGCAGGTGTATCACCCCTCCACTTT. Translating gives CASSLGAGVSPLHF.

The table lists this clonotype with many counts. The chain recombines TRBV5-1 with TRBJ2-7; no clear D. From germline, CDR1 is SGHRS and CDR2 YFSETQ. V lost 4 bases and J lost 5, with 16 bases in between. The CDR3 sequence is 14 residues long. CDR3 amino acids: CASSVGRSTDEQYF. The CDR3 region has the DNA TGCGCCAGCAGCGTCGGACGGTCGACGGACGAGCAGTACTTC.

Worth noting for this clonotype: It may be a read error: a sequence one base away is much more abundant. The chain carries TRBV7-2 and TRBJ2-2, with 8 nucleotides matching TRBD2. CDR3 length equals 17 residues. Looked up from germline, CDR1 is SGHTA and CDR2 is FQGNSA. The CDR3 nucleotides read TGTGCCAGCAGCTTCGATGAACTAGCGGCGAACACCGGGAAGCTGTTTTTT. It encodes CASSFDELAANTGKLFF.

The rearrangement links TRBV7-9 to TRBJ2-1, with 10 bases aligning to TRBD2. Germline V gene lookup returns CDR1 SEHNR and CDR2 FQNEAQ (reference sequence). V lost 5 bases to trimming and J lost 7 bases; unmatched junction nucleotides: 8. There are 15 residues in the CDR3. The DNA of the CDR3 is TGTGCCAGCAGCCCGACTAGCGGGTTTGGGAATGAGCAGTTCTTC. Its protein product is CASSPTSGFGNEQFF.

The chain has TRBV5-6 and TRBJ2-3; D perhaps matches TRBD2 (5 bases). The ends were cut back, 5 bases at V and 6 bases at J, with 16 bases in the middle. Germline V gives CDR1 SGHDT, CDR2 YYEEEE. The CDR3 has 14 residues. CDR3 nucleotide sequence: TGTGCCAGCAGTTCGAGCGGAGGTGGGGATACGCAGTATTTT. As protein: CASSSSGGGDTQYF.